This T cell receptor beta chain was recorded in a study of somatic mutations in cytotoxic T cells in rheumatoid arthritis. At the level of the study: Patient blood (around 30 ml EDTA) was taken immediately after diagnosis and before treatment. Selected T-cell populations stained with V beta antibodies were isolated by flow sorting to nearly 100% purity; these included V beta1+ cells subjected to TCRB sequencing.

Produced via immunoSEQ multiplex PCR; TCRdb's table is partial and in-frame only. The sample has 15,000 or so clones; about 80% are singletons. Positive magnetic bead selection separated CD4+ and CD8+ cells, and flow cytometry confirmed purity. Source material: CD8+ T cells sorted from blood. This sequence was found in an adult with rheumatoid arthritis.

The CDR3 DNA reads as TGTGCCAGCAGCGCCGGGACAGGGGTTGGCTACACCTTC. Amino acids: CASSAGTGVGYTF. The chain has TRBV9 and TRBJ1-2; 10 positions match TRBD1. V lost 3 bases and J lost 7; bases outside the gene matches: 3. There are 13 residues in the CDR3. The germline V gene encodes CDR1 SGDLS and CDR2 YYNGEE.